This TCR beta chain was sequenced during a study of monozygotic twins with cystic fibrosis. Study background: Around 3 micrograms of fragmented DNA underwent about 15 PCR cycles for library preparation. The study's findings and limits: Nucleotide-identical clonotype sharing was significantly higher within monozygotic CF twin pairs than between unrelated CF individuals. The repertoire was suggested to be naive-dominated, clonality median about 0.0095.

Sequencing used immunoSEQ multiplex PCR; TCRdb keeps in-frame clones, though not all of them. The sample holds fewer than 20,000 clones, about 97% seen once. In germline, CDR1 is SEHNR, CDR2 FQNEAQ (reference sequence). V was trimmed by 3 bases and J by 7 bases, leaving 9 bases between them. The CDR3 runs 12 residues. As regards this clone: Its antigen remains unidentified.

The chain employs TRBV7-9 and TRBJ1-2; D may be TRBD1 (6 bases). Sequencing was carried out using blood. The TCR sequence derives from a woman younger than 45 with cystic fibrosis. The CDR3 spells CASSFRGRGYTF. As DNA, the CDR3 is TGTGCCAGCAGCTTTCGGGGGCGTGGCTACACCTTC.